This T cell receptor (beta chain) was captured by sequencing in a study of technical replicates of blood from a few donors. Repertoires were generated with immunoSEQ multiplex PCR, while TCRdb's copy carries only in-frame clones and drops some. The table has 85,000 to 100,000 clones, approximately 94% seen once. The CDR3 is 17 amino acids. Losses at the gene ends were 4 bases for V and 0 bases for J; bases not matched to a gene: 12. Germline CDR1 and CDR2: MGHRA and YSYEKL. Material for sequencing was T cells isolated from PBMCs. The TCR comes from a human donor in good health. The gene calls are TRBV4-1 and TRBJ2-7, with 7 bases that match TRBD2. In DNA form, the CDR3 reads TGCGCCAGCAGCCGCCAGAGCGGGATGCCTTTCTCCTACGAGCAGTACTTC. This codes for CASSRQSGMPFSYEQYF.